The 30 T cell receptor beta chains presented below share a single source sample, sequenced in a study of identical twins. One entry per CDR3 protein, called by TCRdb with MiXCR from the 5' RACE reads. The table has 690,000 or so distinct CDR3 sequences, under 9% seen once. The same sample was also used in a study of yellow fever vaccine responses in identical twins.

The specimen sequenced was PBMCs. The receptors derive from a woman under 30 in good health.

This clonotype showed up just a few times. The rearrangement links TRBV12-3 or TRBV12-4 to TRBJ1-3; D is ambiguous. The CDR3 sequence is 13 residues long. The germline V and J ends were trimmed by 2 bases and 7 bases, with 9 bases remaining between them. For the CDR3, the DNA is TGTGCCAGCAGTTTAAACCCCGGGAACACCATATATTTT. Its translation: CASSLNPGNTIYF.

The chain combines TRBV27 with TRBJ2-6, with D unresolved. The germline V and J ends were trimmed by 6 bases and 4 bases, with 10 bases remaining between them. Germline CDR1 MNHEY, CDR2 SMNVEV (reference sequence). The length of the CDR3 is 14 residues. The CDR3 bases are TGTGCCAGCAGATCGACGGCGGGGGCCAACGTCCTGACTTTC. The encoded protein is CASRSTAGANVLTF.

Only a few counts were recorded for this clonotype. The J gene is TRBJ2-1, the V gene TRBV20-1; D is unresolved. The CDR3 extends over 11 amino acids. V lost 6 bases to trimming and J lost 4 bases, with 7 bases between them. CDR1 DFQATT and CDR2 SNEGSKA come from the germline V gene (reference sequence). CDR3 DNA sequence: TGCAGTGCGCCCAAATACAATGAGCAGTTCTTC. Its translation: CSAPKYNEQFF.

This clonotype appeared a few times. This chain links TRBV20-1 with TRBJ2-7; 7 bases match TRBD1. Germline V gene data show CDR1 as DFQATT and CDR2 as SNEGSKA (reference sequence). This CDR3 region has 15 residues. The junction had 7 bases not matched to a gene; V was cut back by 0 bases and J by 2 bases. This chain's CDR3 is CSARDHEGAAYEQYF. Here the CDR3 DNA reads TGCAGTGCTAGAGATCATGAGGGGGCGGCCTACGAGCAGTACTTC.

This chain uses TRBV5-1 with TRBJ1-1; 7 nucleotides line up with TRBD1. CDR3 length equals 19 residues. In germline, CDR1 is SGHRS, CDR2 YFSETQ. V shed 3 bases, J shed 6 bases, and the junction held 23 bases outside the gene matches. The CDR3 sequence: CASSSQRGGNKQGWPEAFF. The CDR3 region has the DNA TGCGCCAGCAGCTCCCAAAGAGGGGGGAATAAACAGGGGTGGCCTGAAGCTTTCTTT.

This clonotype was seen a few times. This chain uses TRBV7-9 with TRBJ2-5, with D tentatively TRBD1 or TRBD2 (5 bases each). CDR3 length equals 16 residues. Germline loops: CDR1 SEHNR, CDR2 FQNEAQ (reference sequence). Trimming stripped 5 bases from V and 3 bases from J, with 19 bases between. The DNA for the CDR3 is TGTGCCAGCAGCCAGAGGACACTCCTGGGGGAAGAGACCCAGTACTTC. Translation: CASSQRTLLGEETQYF.

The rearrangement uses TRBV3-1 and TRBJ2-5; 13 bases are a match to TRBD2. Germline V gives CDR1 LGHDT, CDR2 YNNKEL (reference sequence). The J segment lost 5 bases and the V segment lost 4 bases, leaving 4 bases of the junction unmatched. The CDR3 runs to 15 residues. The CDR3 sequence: CASSPGLAGAETQYF. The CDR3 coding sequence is TGTGCCAGCAGCCCAGGACTAGCGGGAGCCGAGACCCAGTACTTC.

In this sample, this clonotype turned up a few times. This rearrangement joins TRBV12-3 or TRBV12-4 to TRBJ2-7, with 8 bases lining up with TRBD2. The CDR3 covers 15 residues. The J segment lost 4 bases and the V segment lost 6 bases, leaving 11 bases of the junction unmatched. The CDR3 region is CASSPGGGGWYEQYF. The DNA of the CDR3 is TGTGCCAGCAGCCCCGGGGGGGGAGGGTGGTACGAGCAGTACTTC.

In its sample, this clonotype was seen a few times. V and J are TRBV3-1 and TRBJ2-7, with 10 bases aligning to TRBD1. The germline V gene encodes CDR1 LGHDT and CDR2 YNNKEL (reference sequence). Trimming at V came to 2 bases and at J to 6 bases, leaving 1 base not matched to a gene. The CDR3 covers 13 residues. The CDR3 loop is CASSQRTGGEQYF. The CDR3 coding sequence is TGTGCCAGCAGCCAACGGACAGGGGGCGAGCAGTACTTC.

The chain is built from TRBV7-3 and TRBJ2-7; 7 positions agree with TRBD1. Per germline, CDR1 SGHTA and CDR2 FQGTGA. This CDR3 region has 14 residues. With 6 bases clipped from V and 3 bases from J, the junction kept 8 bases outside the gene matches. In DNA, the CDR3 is TGTGCCAGCAGTCCCCAACAGGGGAGCTACGAGCAGTACTTC. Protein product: CASSPQQGSYEQYF. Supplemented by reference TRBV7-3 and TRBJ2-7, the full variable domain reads GAGVSQTPSNKVTEKGKYVELRCDPISGHTALYWYRQSLGQGPEFLIYFQGTGAADDSGLPNDRFFAVRPEGSVSTLKIQRTERGDSAVYLCASSPQQGSYEQYFGPGTRLTVT.

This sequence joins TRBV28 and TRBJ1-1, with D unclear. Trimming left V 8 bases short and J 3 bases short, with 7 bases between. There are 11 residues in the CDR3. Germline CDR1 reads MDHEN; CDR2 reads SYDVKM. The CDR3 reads CASLQDTEAFF. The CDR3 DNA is TGTGCCAGCCTACAAGACACTGAAGCTTTCTTT.

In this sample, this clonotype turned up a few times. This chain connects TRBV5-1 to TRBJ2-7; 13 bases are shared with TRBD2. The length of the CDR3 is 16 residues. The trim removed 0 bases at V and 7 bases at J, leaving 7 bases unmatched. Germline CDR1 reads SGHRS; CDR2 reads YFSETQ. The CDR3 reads CASSLVLGLAGSEQYF. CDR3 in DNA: TGCGCCAGCAGCTTGGTTTTGGGACTAGCGGGGTCGGAGCAGTACTTC. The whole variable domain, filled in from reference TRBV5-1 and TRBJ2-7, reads KAGVTQTPRYLIKTRGQQVTLSCSPISGHRSVSWYQQTPGQGLQFLFEYFSETQRNKGNFPGRFSGRQFSNSRSEMNVSTLELGDSALYLCASSLVLGLAGSEQYFGPGTRLTVT.

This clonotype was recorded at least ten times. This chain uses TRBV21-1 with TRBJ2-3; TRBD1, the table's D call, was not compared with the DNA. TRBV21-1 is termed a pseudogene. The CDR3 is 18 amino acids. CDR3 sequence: CASSPRDRVNNSTDTQYF. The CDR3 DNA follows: TGTGCCAGCAGCCCACGGGACAGGGTTAATAATAGCACAGATACGCAGTATTTT.

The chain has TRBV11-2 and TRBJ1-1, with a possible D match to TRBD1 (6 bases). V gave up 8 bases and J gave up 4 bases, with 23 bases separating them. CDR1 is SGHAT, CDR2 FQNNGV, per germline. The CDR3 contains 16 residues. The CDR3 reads CASGPPGTSQLTEAFF. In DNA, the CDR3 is TGTGCCAGCGGACCCCCCGGGACATCTCAGCTCACTGAAGCTTTCTTT.

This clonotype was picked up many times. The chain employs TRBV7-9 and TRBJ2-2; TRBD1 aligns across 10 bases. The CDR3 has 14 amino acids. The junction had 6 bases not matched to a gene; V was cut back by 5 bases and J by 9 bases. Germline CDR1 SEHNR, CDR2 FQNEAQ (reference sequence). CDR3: CASSHDRGRRELFF. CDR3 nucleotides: TGTGCCAGCAGCCACGACAGGGGGCGAAGGGAGCTGTTTTTT.

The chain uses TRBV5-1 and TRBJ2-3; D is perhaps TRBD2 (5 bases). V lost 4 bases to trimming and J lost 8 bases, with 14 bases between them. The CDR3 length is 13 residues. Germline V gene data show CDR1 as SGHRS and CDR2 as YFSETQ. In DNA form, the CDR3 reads TGCGCCAGCAGCCCCGTTATGGGGAGTACGCAGTATTTT. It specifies CASSPVMGSTQYF.

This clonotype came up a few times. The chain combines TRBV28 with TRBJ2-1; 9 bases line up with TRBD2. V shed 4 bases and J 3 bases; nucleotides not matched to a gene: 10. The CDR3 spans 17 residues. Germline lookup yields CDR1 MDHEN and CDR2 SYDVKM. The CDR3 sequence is CASSSPLAGPYYNEQFF. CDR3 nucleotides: TGTGCCAGCAGTTCTCCTCTAGCGGGGCCCTACTACAATGAGCAGTTCTTC.

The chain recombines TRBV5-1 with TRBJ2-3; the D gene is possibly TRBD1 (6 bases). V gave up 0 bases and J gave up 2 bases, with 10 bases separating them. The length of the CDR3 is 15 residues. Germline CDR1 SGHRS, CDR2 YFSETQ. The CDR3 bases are TGCGCCAGCAGCTTGGTGACAGGATACACAGATACGCAGTATTTT. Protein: CASSLVTGYTDTQYF.

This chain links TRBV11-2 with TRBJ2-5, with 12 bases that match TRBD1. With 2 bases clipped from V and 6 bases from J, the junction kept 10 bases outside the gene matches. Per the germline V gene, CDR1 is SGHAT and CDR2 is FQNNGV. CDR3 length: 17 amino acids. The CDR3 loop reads CASSLTSGTGGIKTQYF. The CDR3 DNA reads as TGTGCCAGCAGCTTAACTTCCGGGACAGGGGGCATCAAGACCCAGTACTTC.

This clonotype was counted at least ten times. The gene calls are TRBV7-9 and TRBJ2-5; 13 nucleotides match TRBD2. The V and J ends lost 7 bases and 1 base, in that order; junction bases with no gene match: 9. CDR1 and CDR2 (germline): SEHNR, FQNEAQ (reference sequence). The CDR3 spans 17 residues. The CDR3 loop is CASNVLAGGPAQETQYF. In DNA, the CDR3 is TGTGCCAGCAATGTACTAGCGGGAGGGCCCGCCCAAGAGACCCAGTACTTC. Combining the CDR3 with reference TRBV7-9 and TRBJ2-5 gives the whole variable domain DTGVSQNPRHKITKRGQNVTFRCDPISEHNRLYWYRQTLGQGPEFLTYFQNEAQLEKSRLLSDRFSAERPKGSFSTLEIQRTEQGDSAMYLCASNVLAGGPAQETQYFGPGTRLLVL.

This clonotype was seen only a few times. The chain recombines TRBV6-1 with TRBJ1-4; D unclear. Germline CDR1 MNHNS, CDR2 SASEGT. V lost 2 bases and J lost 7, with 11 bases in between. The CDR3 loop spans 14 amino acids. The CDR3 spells CASSEWPKTEKLFF. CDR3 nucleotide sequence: TGTGCCAGCAGTGAATGGCCCAAGACTGAAAAACTGTTTTTT.

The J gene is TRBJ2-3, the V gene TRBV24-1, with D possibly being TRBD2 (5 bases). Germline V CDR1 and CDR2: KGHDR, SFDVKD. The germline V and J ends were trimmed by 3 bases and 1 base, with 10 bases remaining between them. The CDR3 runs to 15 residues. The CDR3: CATSDRFGGTDTQYF. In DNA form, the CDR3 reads TGTGCCACCAGTGATCGATTCGGGGGCACAGATACGCAGTATTTT.

The CDR3 nucleotides are TGCGCCAGCAGCTTGGGTAACCGCGGAGATGAAAAACTGTTTTTT. This translates into CASSLGNRGDEKLFF. This sequence joins TRBV5-1 and TRBJ1-4; D is unresolved. Trimming took off 0 bases at V and 6 bases at J, with 12 bases between the two ends. The CDR3 is 15 residues long. Germline V lookup: CDR1 SGHRS, CDR2 YFSETQ.

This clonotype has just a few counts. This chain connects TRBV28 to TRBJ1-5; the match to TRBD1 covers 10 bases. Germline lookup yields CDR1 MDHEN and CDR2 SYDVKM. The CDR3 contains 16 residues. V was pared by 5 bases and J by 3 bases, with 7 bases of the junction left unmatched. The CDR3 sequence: CASSPRGTGANQPQHF. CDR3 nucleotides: TGTGCCAGCAGTCCCCGAGGGACAGGGGCCAATCAGCCCCAGCATTTT.

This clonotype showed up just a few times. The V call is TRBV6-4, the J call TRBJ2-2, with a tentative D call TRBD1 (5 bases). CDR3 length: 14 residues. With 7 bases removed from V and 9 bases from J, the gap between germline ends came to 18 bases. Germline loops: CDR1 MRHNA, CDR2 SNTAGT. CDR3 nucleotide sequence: TGTGCCAGCACTTTACGAGCAGGGTCGCGGGAGCTGTTTTTT. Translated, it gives CASTLRAGSRELFF.

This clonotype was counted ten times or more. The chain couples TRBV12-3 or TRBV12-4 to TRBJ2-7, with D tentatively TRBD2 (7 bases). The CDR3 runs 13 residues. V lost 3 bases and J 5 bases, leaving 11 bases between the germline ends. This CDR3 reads CASSLRGGHEQYF. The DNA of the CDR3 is TGTGCCAGCAGTTTGAGGGGGGGCCACGAGCAGTACTTC.

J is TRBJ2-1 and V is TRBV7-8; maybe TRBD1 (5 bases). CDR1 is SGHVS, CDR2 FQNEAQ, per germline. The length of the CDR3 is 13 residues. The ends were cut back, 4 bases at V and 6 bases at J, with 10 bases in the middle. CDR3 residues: CASSSDSPNEQFF. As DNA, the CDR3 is TGTGCCAGCAGCTCTGACAGCCCCAATGAGCAGTTCTTC.

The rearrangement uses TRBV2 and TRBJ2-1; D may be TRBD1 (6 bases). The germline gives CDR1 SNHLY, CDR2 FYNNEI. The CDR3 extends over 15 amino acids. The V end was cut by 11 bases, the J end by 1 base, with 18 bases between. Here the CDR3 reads CAGGLMGASYNEQFF. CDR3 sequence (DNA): TGTGCCGGAGGCCTCATGGGGGCTTCCTACAATGAGCAGTTCTTC.

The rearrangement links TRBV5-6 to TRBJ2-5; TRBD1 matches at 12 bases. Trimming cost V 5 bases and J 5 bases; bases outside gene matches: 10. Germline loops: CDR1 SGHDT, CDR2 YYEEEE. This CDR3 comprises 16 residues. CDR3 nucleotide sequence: TGTGCCAGCAGTCCCGGGACAGGGGGCTATTTGGAGACCCAGTACTTC. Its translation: CASSPGTGGYLETQYF.

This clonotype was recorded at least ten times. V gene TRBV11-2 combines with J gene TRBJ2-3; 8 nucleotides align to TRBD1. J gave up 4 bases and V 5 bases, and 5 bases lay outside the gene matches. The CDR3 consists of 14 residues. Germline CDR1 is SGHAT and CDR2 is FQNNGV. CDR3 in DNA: TGTGCCAGCAGCCCCGACAGGGGTCCAGATACGCAGTATTTT. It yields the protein CASSPDRGPDTQYF. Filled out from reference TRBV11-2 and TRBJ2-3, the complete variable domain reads EAGVAQSPRYKIIEKRQSVAFWCNPISGHATLYWYQQILGQGPKLLIQFQNNGVVDDSQLPKDRFSAERLKGVDSTLKIQPAKLEDSAVYLCASSPDRGPDTQYFGPGTRLTVL.